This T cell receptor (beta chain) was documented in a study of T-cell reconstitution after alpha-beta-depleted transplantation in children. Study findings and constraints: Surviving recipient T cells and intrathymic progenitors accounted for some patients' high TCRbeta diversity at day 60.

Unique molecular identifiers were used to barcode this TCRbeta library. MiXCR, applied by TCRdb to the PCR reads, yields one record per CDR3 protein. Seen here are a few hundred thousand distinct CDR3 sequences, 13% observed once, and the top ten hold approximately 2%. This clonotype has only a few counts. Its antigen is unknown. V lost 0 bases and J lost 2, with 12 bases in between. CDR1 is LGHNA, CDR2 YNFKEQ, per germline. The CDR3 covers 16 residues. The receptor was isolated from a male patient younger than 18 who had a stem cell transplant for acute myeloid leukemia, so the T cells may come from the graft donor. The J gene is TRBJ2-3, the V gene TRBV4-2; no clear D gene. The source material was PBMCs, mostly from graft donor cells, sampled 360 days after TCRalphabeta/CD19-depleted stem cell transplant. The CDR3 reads CASSQDSTEFTDTQYF. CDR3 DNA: TGTGCCAGCAGCCAAGATTCGACGGAATTCACAGATACGCAGTATTTT.